This TCR beta chain was sequenced during a study of shared clonotypes between healthy human individuals (TCRdb year 2020). In the study overall: The cohort included a few men and a couple of women between 18 and 49 years of age. To estimate repertoire size and how much clonotype sharing occurs between individuals, the study deeply sequenced the blood TCR repertoires of about five healthy adults. To increase sequencing depth and limit assay-specific biases, different laboratories used diverse techniques to prepare libraries and sequence TCR repertoires. Each donor's leukapheresis produced roughly between roughly 0.9 and 8.9 billion PBMCs. What the work shows at the level of the full study, not this receptor alone: Pairwise subsampling indicated that sequencing depth was expected to affect the degree of clonotype sharing among donors. The genetic and exposure-history diversity represented was limited by the small number of donors. Sampling was restricted to blood, and TCR repertoires in tissues likely differ from the TCR repertoires found in blood.

Remarks on this clone: What this receptor recognizes is not known. Base qualities are not at hand, and no much larger clone is one base apart.

Using the deep immunoSEQ assay, multiplex PCR amplified TCR CDR3 regions from genomic DNA. For each cell subset, the extracted genomic DNA was distributed evenly across all wells of several immunoSEQ 96-well plates, and each plate served as one replicate. For unsorted PBMC, each replicate PCR was loaded with about 300 ng genomic DNA, equivalent to about 30,000 T cell genomes. Unsorted PBMC genomic DNA was sequenced across ten immunoSEQ deep assay plates. The purified libraries were quantified using a Qubit 3.0 fluorometer, sized with a Bioanalyzer 2100, and then quantified again using the KAPA Library Quantification kit. Each immunoSEQ 96-well plate was sequenced on its own single-read 150-cycle Illumina NextSeq 550 flow cell. Per the source publication's procedure: Because the immunoSEQ output included only junctional sequences and no quality scores, the filtering could not be the same as the filtering used for full-length reads. Sequences were annotated with PyIR, a Python wrapper for IgBLAST v1.9, and V/J genes and CDR3 were assigned using IMGT germline references. Reads were removed for weak V/J assignments (E-value above 1e-6), missing CDR3, stop codons, out-of-frame junctions, or ambiguous translated residues. V3J clonotypes were defined as sequences sharing an identical inferred V gene, J gene, and CDR3 amino acid sequence. To compute the percentage overlap between repertoires, the number of shared unique clonotypes was divided by the size of the smaller repertoire. Three approaches were used to assess repertoire richness: RTK rarefaction, the Chao1 estimator, and Recon v2.1 estimates of unobserved clonotypes. TCRdb limited this immuneACCESS table to in-frame rearrangements with V and J called. A share of clones is missing; checked studies link under half to unresolved V genes, and the rest is unexplained. That table supplies the V and J calls and clone size; D and trimming were determined from the DNA. The sample yields more than 450,000 clones; about four fifths were counted once. 10% to 15% of the sample is taken by the ten largest.

The CDR3 holds 16 amino acids from the cysteine to the phenylalanine. The only DNA kept is the CDR3, 48 bases in frame from the first base. Looking up the germline V gene yields CDR1 SGHTA and CDR2 FQGTGA. V and J are trimmed by 2 bases and 0 bases, and the gene matches miss 3 bases of the junction. Donors were healthy HIV-negative adults with no recently reported acute infections or vaccinations. Every donor was a Caucasian adult living in Nashville, Tennessee, USA. For unsorted samples, roughly 91 million PBMCs were counted, and genomic DNA was extracted using the QIAamp DNA Blood Mini kit. Blood was obtained by leukapheresis, after which PBMCs were separated by Ficoll-Histopaque density gradient centrifugation and cryopreserved in liquid nitrogen vapor phase.

The rearranged chain carries TRBV7-3 and TRBJ2-1; 8 bases in the junction line up with TRBD2. The origin of this receptor is a woman between 35 and 50 years old in good health. Some clones in this sample may be carry-over from other donors' samples. The source material was PBMCs. For the CDR3, the sequence is CASSLAGTSSYNEQFF. The DNA sequence reads TGTGCCAGCAGCTTAGCCGGGACTAGCTCCTACAATGAGCAGTTCTTC.